Each of the 26 T cell receptor beta chains below was sequenced from the same sample in a study of lymphopenia after photon versus proton radiotherapy. The data were produced by immunoSEQ multiplex PCR, yet TCRdb's version contains in-frame clones alone and is incomplete. The sample includes 40,000 to 45,000 clones, over 75% of them seen just once. This specimen was peripheral blood, taken from a patient treated with proton-based radiotherapy. The receptors come from a woman aged 65 to 85 with pancreatic cancer.

This chain links TRBV7-9 with TRBJ1-4; possible D gene TRBD1, 6 bases. V lost 2 bases and J lost 3, with 7 bases in between. This CDR3 comprises 14 residues. Germline V gene data show CDR1 as SEHNR and CDR2 as FQNEAQ (reference sequence). CDR3 sequence: CASSLPGANEKLFF. CDR3 bases: TGTGCCAGCAGCTTACCAGGGGCTAATGAAAAACTGTTTTTT.

This clone was seen a handful of times. The chain combines TRBV7-2 with TRBJ1-3; D unclear. The CDR3 totals 13 residues. Germline CDR1 reads SGHTA; CDR2 reads FQGNSA. V was trimmed by 5 bases and J by 2 bases, leaving 7 bases between them. The CDR3 loop is CASSIGTGNTIYF. CDR3 nucleotides: TGTGCCAGCAGCATAGGAACTGGAAACACCATATATTTT.

The rearrangement uses TRBV6-5 and TRBJ1-1, with TRBD1 matching over 8 bases. Germline V gene data show CDR1 as MNHEY and CDR2 as SVGAGI. The CDR3 totals 12 residues. The trim removed 7 bases at V and 11 bases at J, leaving 9 bases unmatched. CDR3 sequence (DNA): TGTGCCAGCAAAACTACAGGGGGTTGGGCTTTCTTT. Protein: CASKTTGGWAFF.

The gene calls are TRBV9 and TRBJ2-2, with 8 bases identical to TRBD2. The CDR3 length is 18 residues. V shed 4 bases and J 2 bases; nucleotides not matched to a gene: 13. Looked up from germline, CDR1 is SGDLS and CDR2 is YYNGEE. The CDR3 DNA is TGTGCCAGCAGCCAATCCCGGCGGGGGGAACTAAACACCGGGGAGCTGTTTTTT. Protein: CASSQSRRGELNTGELFF.

In DNA, the CDR3 is TGTGCCAGCCAATTTCCCGGGACAGAAAATTCACCCCTCCACTTT. This gives the protein CASQFPGTENSPLHF. The genes are TRBV28 and TRBJ1-6; 7 bases are a match to TRBD1. The CDR3 runs to 15 residues. V lost 8 bases, J lost 7 bases, and 11 bases stayed unmatched. Germline V gene lookup returns CDR1 MDHEN and CDR2 SYDVKM.

The chain employs TRBV30 and TRBJ1-1; 10 bases are a match to TRBD1. This CDR3 spans 18 amino acids. The germline V gene has CDR1 GTSNPN and CDR2 SVGIG (reference sequence). J gave up 0 bases and V 4 bases, and 14 bases lay outside the gene matches. CDR3: CAWIHPGQGISLNTEAFF. The CDR3 DNA is TGTGCCTGGATTCACCCGGGACAGGGGATATCGTTGAACACTGAAGCTTTCTTT.

In its sample, this clone was seen many times. CDR3 sequence (DNA): TGTGCCAGCAGCACCGGACAGGGGACTCGTACAGAGACCCAGTACTTC. Residues: CASSTGQGTRTETQYF. J is TRBJ2-5 and V is TRBV7-9; 9 nucleotides match TRBD1. With 5 bases clipped from V and 4 bases from J, the junction kept 11 bases outside the gene matches. This CDR3 region has 16 residues. Germline CDR1 SEHNR, CDR2 FQNEAQ (reference sequence).

The CDR3 nucleotides read TGCAGCGTTGAAGGTGAGGGGTCCGGAGCTAACTATGGCTACACCTTC. This sequence encodes CSVEGEGSGANYGYTF. The gene calls are TRBV29-1 and TRBJ1-2; TRBD1 might be the D (5 bases). Germline V gene data show CDR1 as SQVTM and CDR2 as ANQGSEA. The germline V and J ends were trimmed by 1 base and 0 bases, with 15 bases remaining between them. The CDR3 sequence is 16 residues long.

This chain links TRBV28 with TRBJ1-5, with 10 bases aligning to TRBD1. CDR1 is MDHEN, CDR2 SYDVKM, per germline. V lost 5 bases to trimming and J lost 5 bases; unmatched junction nucleotides: 15. The CDR3 length is 18 residues. CDR3 in DNA: TGTGCCAGCAGTCTGACCGGGACAGGGGTATCTTCGGATCAGCCCCAGCATTTT. Translation: CASSLTGTGVSSDQPQHF.

The chain combines TRBV7-2 with TRBJ2-1; perhaps TRBD2 as D (6 bases). This CDR3 has 15 residues. V lost 4 bases and J 7 bases, leaving 17 bases between the germline ends. CDR1 is SGHTA and CDR2 is FQGNSA in the germline V gene. The CDR3 sequence: CASSSRETQVNEQFF. CDR3 nucleotides: TGTGCCAGCAGCTCCCGGGAGACCCAGGTGAATGAGCAGTTCTTC.

This chain uses TRBV30 with TRBJ1-1; D gene ambiguous. The CDR3 sequence is 14 residues long. Per the germline V gene, CDR1 is GTSNPN and CDR2 is SVGIG (reference sequence). The V end lost 1 base, the J end lost 0 bases, and 9 bases lay between the germline ends. Here the CDR3 reads CAWSGRRLNTEAFF. The CDR3 nucleotides are TGTGCCTGGAGTGGACGTAGGCTGAACACTGAAGCTTTCTTT.

This clone has just a few counts. The chain carries TRBV6-1 and TRBJ1-2, with 9 nucleotides matching TRBD1. CDR3 length: 17 residues. V lost 4 bases to trimming and J lost 4 bases; unmatched junction nucleotides: 13. From germline, CDR1 is MNHNS and CDR2 SASEGT. CDR3 protein: CASSGYGQGSYGYGYTF. The DNA for the CDR3 is TGTGCCAGCAGTGGGTACGGACAGGGGTCATATGGCTATGGCTACACCTTC.

The gene calls are TRBV5-6 and TRBJ1-1, with D tentatively TRBD1 (6 bases). Per the germline V gene, CDR1 is SGHDT and CDR2 is YYEEEE. Between the trimmed V and J ends, which lost 2 bases and 3 bases, there was a span of 14 bases. The CDR3 is 15 amino acids. CDR3: CASSFLGPGDTEAFF. CDR3 coding DNA: TGTGCCAGCAGCTTTTTAGGGCCAGGGGACACTGAAGCTTTCTTT.

This chain joins TRBV19 and TRBJ2-7; 9 bases align to TRBD1. The CDR3 is 16 residues long. Germline lookup yields CDR1 LNHDA and CDR2 SQIVND (reference sequence). V lost 7 bases, J lost 5 bases, and 15 bases stayed unmatched. DNA of the CDR3: TGTGCCAGTACCCCCTCTCCGGACAGGGGAGAAAACGAGCAGTACTTC. Amino acid sequence: CASTPSPDRGENEQYF. The variable domain in full, with the rest retrieved from reference TRBV19 and TRBJ2-7, is DGGITQSPKYLFRKEGQNVTLSCEQNLNHDAMYWYRQDPGQGLRLIYYSQIVNDFQKGDIAEGYSVSREKKESFPLTVTSAQKNPTAFYLCASTPSPDRGENEQYFGPGTRLTVT.

Comments on this clone: In the same sample, other DNA sequences code for this CDR3. The rearrangement uses TRBV28 and TRBJ1-2, with D uncertain. The CDR3 is 15 residues long. The V end lost 1 base, the J end lost 0 bases, and 9 bases lay between the germline ends. Germline V gives CDR1 MDHEN, CDR2 SYDVKM. CDR3 amino acids: CASSLSGLANYGYTF. The DNA for the CDR3 is TGTGCCAGCAGTTTATCGGGTCTAGCTAACTATGGCTACACCTTC.

The chain couples TRBV6-5 to TRBJ1-2, with TRBD1 matching over 11 bases. The V and J ends lost 5 bases and 3 bases, in that order; junction bases with no gene match: 5. In germline, CDR1 is MNHEY, CDR2 SVGAGI. This CDR3 region has 15 residues. CDR3 DNA sequence: TGTGCCAGCAGTCCCTGGACAGGGGGCTACTATGGCTACACCTTC. This translates into CASSPWTGGYYGYTF.

This chain uses TRBV9 with TRBJ2-1; TRBD2 matches at 10 bases. The trim removed 0 bases at V and 9 bases at J, leaving 6 bases unmatched. The CDR3 totals 15 residues. CDR1 SGDLS and CDR2 YYNGEE come from the germline V gene. The CDR3 nucleotides are TGTGCCAGCAGCGTAGGGGCTAGCGGGAGTAGTGAGCAGTTCTTC. Translated, it gives CASSVGASGSSEQFF.

The chain uses TRBV7-3 and TRBJ2-5; TRBD1 matches at 10 bases. The CDR3 is 16 amino acids. J gave up 3 bases and V 1 base, and 5 bases lay outside the gene matches. Per the germline V gene, CDR1 is SGHTA and CDR2 is FQGTGA. The CDR3 DNA sequence: TGTGCCAGCAGCTTAAGGACAGGGGGTCGAAAAGAGACCCAGTACTTC. Translating gives CASSLRTGGRKETQYF.

This clone has just a few counts. The V gene is TRBV28, the J gene TRBJ1-1, with no clear D. The V gene lost 2 bases and the J gene lost 5 bases, with 9 bases spanning the gap. The CDR3 loop spans 13 amino acids. Germline assignment: CDR1 MDHEN and CDR2 SYDVKM. The CDR3 nucleotides are TGTGCCAGCAGTTTACTGGGTTTAACTGAAGCTTTCTTT. Translated, it gives CASSLLGLTEAFF.

This sequence joins TRBV9 and TRBJ1-6; 10 nucleotides line up with TRBD1. Germline loops: CDR1 SGDLS, CDR2 YYNGEE. The CDR3 covers 18 residues. Trimming cost V 4 bases and J 4 bases; bases outside gene matches: 11. Here the CDR3 DNA reads TGTGCCAGCAGCACTCGGACAGGGGGAGAAACATATAATTCACCCCTCCACTTT. As protein: CASSTRTGGETYNSPLHF.

J is TRBJ1-1 and V is TRBV4-3; 8 nucleotides line up with TRBD1. Germline CDR1 and CDR2: LGHNA and YSLEER. The CDR3 extends over 15 amino acids. Unmatched junction bases numbered 3, after V lost 1 base and J lost 2 bases. The CDR3 nucleotides are TGCGCCAGCAGCCAAGGGACAGGGCCCAACACTGAAGCTTTCTTT. Encoded protein: CASSQGTGPNTEAFF.

The chain links TRBV20-1 to TRBJ2-1; D call uncertain. Germline CDR1 is DFQATT and CDR2 is SNEGSKA (reference sequence). Trimming pared 1 base from V and 7 bases from J, leaving 5 bases between. This CDR3 region has 11 residues. The CDR3 DNA follows: TGCAGTGCTAGAGTTGTTAATGAGCAGTTCTTC. Its protein is CSARVVNEQFF.

The chain has TRBV14 and TRBJ2-2; possibly TRBD1 for D (7 bases). The CDR3 is made up of 16 amino acids. Trimming took 4 bases from V and 2 from J, leaving 14 bases between them. Germline loops: CDR1 SGHDN, CDR2 FVKESK. CDR3 in DNA: TGTGCCAGCAGCCGCGGGACAGTTTTCAACACCGGGGAGCTGTTTTTT. Its translation: CASSRGTVFNTGELFF.

V and J are TRBV30 and TRBJ1-2; D might be TRBD1 (6 bases). Germline values: CDR1 GTSNPN, CDR2 SVGIG (reference sequence). Deletions cut 4 bases from V and 4 bases from J, with 22 bases between. This CDR3 has 16 amino acids. The CDR3 here is CAWTHRRTAIIYGYTF. The CDR3 region has the DNA TGTGCCTGGACCCATCGTCGGACAGCGATAATCTATGGCTACACCTTC.

Note on this clone: The same CDR3 can be traced to other DNA sequences in this sample. The gene calls are TRBV19 and TRBJ2-7, with D uncertain. The CDR3 extends over 13 amino acids. Germline-derived CDR1 and CDR2 are LNHDA and SQIVND (reference sequence). Between the trimmed V and J ends, which lost 5 bases and 0 bases, there was a span of 8 bases. As DNA, the CDR3 is TGTGCCAGTAGTCAGCAGGCCTCCTACGAGCAGTACTTC. Its translation: CASSQQASYEQYF.

This clone was picked up one time. The rearrangement uses TRBV30 and TRBJ1-2; tentatively, D is TRBD1 (6 bases). The CDR3 extends over 15 amino acids. V was trimmed by 4 bases and J by 2 bases, leaving 17 bases between them. CDR1 GTSNPN and CDR2 SVGIG come from the germline V gene (reference sequence). CDR3 sequence reads: CAWMGMAGENYGYTF. DNA for the CDR3: TGTGCCTGGATGGGTATGGCAGGGGAGAACTATGGCTACACCTTC. Variable domain in full (rest from reference TRBV30 and TRBJ1-2): SQTIHQWPATLVQPVGSPLSLECTVEGTSNPNLYWYRQAAGRGLQLLFYSVGIGQISSEVPQNLSASRPQDRQFILSSKKLLLSDSGFYLCAWMGMAGENYGYTFGSGTRLTVV.